The 8 T cell receptor beta chains given below trace back to one sample, sequenced in a study of blood T cell repertoires in COVID-19. Generated by immunoSEQ multiplex PCR, the TCRdb table keeps only in-frame clones and is missing some. The repertoire consists of some 100,000 clones, with 85% to 90% occurring once and the leading ten covering 15% to 20%. The sequencing input was peripheral blood. These receptors were collected from a human donor with acute or convalescent COVID-19. The donor label of this sample is uncertain.

This clone has more than one count but fewer than ten. The V call is TRBV7-2, the J call TRBJ1-2, with D tentatively TRBD1 (6 bases). Trimming cost V 3 bases and J 5 bases, with 10 bases left between them. The V gene's germline CDR1 is SGHTA and CDR2 FQGNSA. This CDR3 has 13 residues. The CDR3 bases are TGTGCCAGCAGCTTGAACAGGGCTTATGGCTACACCTTC. Translated: CASSLNRAYGYTF.

The chain joins TRBV5-6 to TRBJ1-1; tentative D call: TRBD1 (6 bases). The CDR3 length is 17 residues. V was pared by 0 bases and J by 4 bases, with 19 bases between. Germline V gives CDR1 SGHDT, CDR2 YYEEEE. Here the CDR3 DNA reads TGTGCCAGCAGCTTGGTCGACAGGTCTGGGAGTCCCACTGAAGCTTTCTTT. Translation gives CASSLVDRSGSPTEAFF.

The chain uses TRBV19 and TRBJ2-1, with D maybe TRBD1 (6 bases). The V gene's germline CDR1 is LNHDA and CDR2 SQIVND (reference sequence). Trimming cost V 5 bases and J 0 bases, with 14 bases left between them. This CDR3 spans 16 amino acids. The CDR3 reads CASSSDRTDSYNEQFF. The CDR3 region has the DNA TGTGCCAGTAGTTCCGACAGGACCGACTCCTACAATGAGCAGTTCTTC.

The CDR3 bases are TGTGCCAGCAGCATAAGGACAGGATTGCCGACCCTCTCCTACGAGCAGTACTTC. Residues: CASSIRTGLPTLSYEQYF. The chain couples TRBV7-2 to TRBJ2-7, with 7 bases fitting TRBD1. The ends lost 5 bases at V and 0 bases at J; junction bases unmatched: 16. This CDR3 is built from 18 residues. Germline loops: CDR1 SGHTA, CDR2 FQGNSA.

This chain uses TRBV11-2 with TRBJ2-2; TRBD2 is a possible D gene (5 bases). V lost 0 bases to trimming and J lost 5 bases, with 10 bases between them. Germline CDR1 reads SGHAT; CDR2 reads FQNNGV. The CDR3 is made up of 15 amino acids. Written as DNA, the CDR3 is TGTGCCAGCAGCTTAGATCGGAGGCAAACCGGGGAGCTGTTTTTT. This gives the protein CASSLDRRQTGELFF.

The CDR3 region has the DNA TGTGCCAGCTCGACCGGACAGGGCGGGAACACTGAAGCTTTCTTT. It is translated as CASSTGQGGNTEAFF. V is TRBV18 and J is TRBJ1-1; TRBD1 aligns across 8 bases. CDR3 length: 15 residues. From germline, CDR1 is KGHSH and CDR2 LQKENI. Losses at the gene ends were 6 bases for V and 1 base for J; bases not matched to a gene: 7.

V usage is TRBV4-2 and J usage is TRBJ2-3; D is unresolved. Looked up from germline, CDR1 is LGHNA and CDR2 is YNFKEQ. The length of the CDR3 is 15 residues. Trimming cost V 2 bases and J 2 bases, with 11 bases left between them. The CDR3: CASSQRPTDTDTQYF. In DNA form, the CDR3 reads TGTGCCAGCAGCCAAAGACCTACAGACACAGATACGCAGTATTTT.

The chain has TRBV4-3 and TRBJ2-2, with D perhaps matching TRBD1 (6 bases). Germline V lookup: CDR1 LGHNA, CDR2 YSLEER. The CDR3 runs to 14 residues. V was clipped by 4 bases and J by 1 base, with 7 bases between them. The CDR3 DNA follows: TGCGCCAGCAGCCTGACAGGGAACACCGGGGAGCTGTTTTTT. This codes for CASSLTGNTGELFF.